Below, one TCR beta chain is given with its context. The entry originates in a study of shared clonotypes between healthy human individuals. The study separated CD4+ cells into CD45RA+ naive and CD45RA-negative memory subsets. The CDR3 runs to 13 residues. V lost 0 bases to trimming and J lost 4 bases, with 7 bases between them. The germline gives CDR1 SGHRS, CDR2 YFSETQ. Replicate PCRs run on sorted subsets employed 200 ng DNA, about 27,000 T cell genomes. Original handling: ImmunoSEQ gave junction-only sequences without quality scores, so filtering differed. Sequenced by immunoSEQ multiplex PCR; TCRdb stores in-frame clones only, minus some. That table supplies the V and J calls and clone size; D and trimming were determined from the DNA. The table shows approximately 2.3 million clones, with over 90% occurring only once.

This chain uses TRBV5-1 with TRBJ1-1; D is uncertain. Specimen: naive CD4+ T cells from PBMCs. As to subset: CD45RA+ positively selected. The receptor was isolated from a man in his late teens or twenties in good health. Some clones in this sample may be carry-over from other donors' samples. The CDR3 bases are TGCGCCAGCAGCTTGGCGCCGGTCACTGAAGCTTTCTTT. Residues: CASSLAPVTEAFF.